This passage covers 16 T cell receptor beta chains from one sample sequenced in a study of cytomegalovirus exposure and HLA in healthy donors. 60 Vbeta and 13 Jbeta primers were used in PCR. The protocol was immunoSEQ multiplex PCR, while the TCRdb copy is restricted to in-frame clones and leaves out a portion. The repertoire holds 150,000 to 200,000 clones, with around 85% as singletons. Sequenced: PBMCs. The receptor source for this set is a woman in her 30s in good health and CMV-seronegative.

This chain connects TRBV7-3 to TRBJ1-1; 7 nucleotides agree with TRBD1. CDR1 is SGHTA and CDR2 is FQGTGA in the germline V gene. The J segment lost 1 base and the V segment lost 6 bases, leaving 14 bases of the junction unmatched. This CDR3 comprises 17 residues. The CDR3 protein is CASSPGQARGENTEAFF. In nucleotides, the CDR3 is TGTGCCAGCAGTCCTGGACAGGCTCGCGGGGAGAACACTGAAGCTTTCTTT.

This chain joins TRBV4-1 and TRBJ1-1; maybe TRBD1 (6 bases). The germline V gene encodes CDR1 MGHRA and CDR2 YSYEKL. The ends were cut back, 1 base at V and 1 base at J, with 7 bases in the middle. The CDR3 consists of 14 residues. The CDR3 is CASSQGDTNTEAFF. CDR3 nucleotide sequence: TGCGCCAGCAGCCAAGGGGACACGAACACTGAAGCTTTCTTT.

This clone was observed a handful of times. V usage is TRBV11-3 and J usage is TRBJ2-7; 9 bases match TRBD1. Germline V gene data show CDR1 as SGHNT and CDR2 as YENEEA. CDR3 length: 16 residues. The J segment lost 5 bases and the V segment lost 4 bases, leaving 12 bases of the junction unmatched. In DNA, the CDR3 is TGTGCCAGCAGCTCCGGCGGGGACAGGGATTCTGACGAGCAGTACTTC. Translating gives CASSSGGDRDSDEQYF.

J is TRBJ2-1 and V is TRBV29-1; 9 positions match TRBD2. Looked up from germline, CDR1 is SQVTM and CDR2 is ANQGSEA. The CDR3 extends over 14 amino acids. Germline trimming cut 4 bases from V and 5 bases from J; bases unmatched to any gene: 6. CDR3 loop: CSVVPSGVDNEQFF. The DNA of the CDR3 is TGCAGCGTTGTCCCTAGCGGGGTAGACAATGAGCAGTTCTTC.

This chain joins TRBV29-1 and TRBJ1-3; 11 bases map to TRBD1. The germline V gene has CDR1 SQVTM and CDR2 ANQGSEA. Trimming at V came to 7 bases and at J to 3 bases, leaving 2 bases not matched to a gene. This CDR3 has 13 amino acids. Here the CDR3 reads CSAGQGGGNTIYF. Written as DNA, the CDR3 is TGCAGCGCGGGACAGGGGGGTGGAAACACCATATATTTT.

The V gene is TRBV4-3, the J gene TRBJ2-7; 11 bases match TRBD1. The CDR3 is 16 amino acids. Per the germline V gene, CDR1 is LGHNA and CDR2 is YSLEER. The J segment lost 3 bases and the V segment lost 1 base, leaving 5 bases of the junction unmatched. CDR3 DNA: TGCGCCAGCAGCCAAGCGGTCGGGACAGGGGGCTACGAGCAGTACTTC. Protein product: CASSQAVGTGGYEQYF.

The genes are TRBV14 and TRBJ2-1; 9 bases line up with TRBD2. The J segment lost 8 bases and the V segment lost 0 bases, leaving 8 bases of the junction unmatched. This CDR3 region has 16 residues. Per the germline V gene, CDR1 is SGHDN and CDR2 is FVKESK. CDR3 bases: TGTGCCAGCAGCCAAGATCAGCTAGCGGGACGGTATGAGCAGTTCTTC. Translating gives CASSQDQLAGRYEQFF.

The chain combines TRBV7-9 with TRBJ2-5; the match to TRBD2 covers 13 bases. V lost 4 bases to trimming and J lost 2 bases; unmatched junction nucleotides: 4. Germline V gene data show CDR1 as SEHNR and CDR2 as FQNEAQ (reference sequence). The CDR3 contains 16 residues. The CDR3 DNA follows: TGTGCCAGCAGCTGGAGGACTAGCGGGGGTCAAGAGACCCAGTACTTC. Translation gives CASSWRTSGGQETQYF.

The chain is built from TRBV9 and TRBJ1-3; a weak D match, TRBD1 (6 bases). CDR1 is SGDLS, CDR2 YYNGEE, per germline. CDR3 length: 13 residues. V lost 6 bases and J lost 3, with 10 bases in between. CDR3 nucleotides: TGTGCCAGCACAGGGGTGTTTGGAAACACCATATATTTT. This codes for CASTGVFGNTIYF.

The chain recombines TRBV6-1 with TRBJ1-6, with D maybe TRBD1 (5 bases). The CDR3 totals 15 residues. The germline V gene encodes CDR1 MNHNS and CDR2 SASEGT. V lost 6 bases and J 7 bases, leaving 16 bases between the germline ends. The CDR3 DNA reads TGTGCCAGCAGCCCTCCGGGACTGAAGAATTCACCCCTCCACTTT. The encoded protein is CASSPPGLKNSPLHF.

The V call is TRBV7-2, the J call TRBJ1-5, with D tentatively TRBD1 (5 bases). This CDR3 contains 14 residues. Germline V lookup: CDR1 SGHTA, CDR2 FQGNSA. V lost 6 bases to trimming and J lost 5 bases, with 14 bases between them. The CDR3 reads CASRPGRGDQPQHF. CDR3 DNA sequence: TGTGCCAGCAGGCCGGGCCGGGGGGATCAGCCCCAGCATTTT.

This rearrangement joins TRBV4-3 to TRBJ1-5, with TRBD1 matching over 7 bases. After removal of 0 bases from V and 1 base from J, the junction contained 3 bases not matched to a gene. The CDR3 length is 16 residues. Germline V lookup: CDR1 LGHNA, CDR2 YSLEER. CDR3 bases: TGCGCCAGCAGCCAAGAAAAGGACAGGAGCAATCAGCCCCAGCATTTT. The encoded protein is CASSQEKDRSNQPQHF.

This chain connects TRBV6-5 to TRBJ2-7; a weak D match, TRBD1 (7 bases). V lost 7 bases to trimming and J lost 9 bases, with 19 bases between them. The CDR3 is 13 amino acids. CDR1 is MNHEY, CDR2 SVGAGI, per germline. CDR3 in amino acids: CASTKTGEVVQYF. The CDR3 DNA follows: TGTGCCAGCACTAAAACAGGGGAGGTTGTGCAGTACTTC.

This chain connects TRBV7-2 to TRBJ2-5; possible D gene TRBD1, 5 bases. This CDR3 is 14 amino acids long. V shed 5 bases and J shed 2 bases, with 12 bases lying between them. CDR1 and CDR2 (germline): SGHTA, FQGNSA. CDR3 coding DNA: TGTGCCAGCAGCCCAGGGCAGGGACAAGAGACCCAGTACTTC. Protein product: CASSPGQGQETQYF.

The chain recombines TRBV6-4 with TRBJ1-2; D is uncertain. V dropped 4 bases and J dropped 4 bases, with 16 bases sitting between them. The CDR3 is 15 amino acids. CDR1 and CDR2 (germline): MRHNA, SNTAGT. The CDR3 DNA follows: TGTGCCAGCAGTGGACCGGCGGAGTCCACCTATGGCTACACCTTC. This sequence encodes CASSGPAESTYGYTF.

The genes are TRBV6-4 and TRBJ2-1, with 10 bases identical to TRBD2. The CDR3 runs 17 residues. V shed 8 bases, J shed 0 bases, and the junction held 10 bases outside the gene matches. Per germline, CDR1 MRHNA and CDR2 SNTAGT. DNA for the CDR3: TGTGCCAGCCGAGGGAGCGGGGGGGCCGGCTCCTACAATGAGCAGTTCTTC. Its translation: CASRGSGGAGSYNEQFF.